This T cell receptor (beta chain) emerged from a study of shared clonotypes between healthy human individuals. General study points: The donor pool, a small one, limited the genetic and exposure-history diversity represented.

V dropped 0 bases and J dropped 5 bases, with 11 bases sitting between them. The CDR3 totals 14 residues. CDR1 and CDR2 (germline): SGHRS, YFSETQ. This table comes from immunoSEQ multiplex PCR, and its TCRdb copy is limited to in-frame clones, with some not included. The sample comprises around 2,000,000 clones, about 94% of which are singletons, and 1% to 1.3% rests with the top ten. Naive CD8 cells comprised CD45RO-negative, CCR7-positively selected cells, excluding terminally differentiated effector memory CD45RA+ cells. Of note for this clone: No antigen is known for it. The identical CDR3 is also encoded by other nucleotide sequences in the sample.

Specimen: naive CD8+ T cells sorted from blood. This chain uses TRBV5-1 with TRBJ1-2, with no clear D. This clonotype was obtained from a man aged 18-30 years in good health. CDR3 nucleotides: TGCGCCAGCAGCTTGGAAGGCGGTCTATATGGCTACACCTTC. Amino acid sequence: CASSLEGGLYGYTF.